Below, 9 T cell receptor beta chains from the same sample are listed, as sequenced in a study of OX40 agonist ivuxolimab in advanced cancers. Using immunoSEQ multiplex PCR, the repertoire was profiled, and TCRdb retains in-frame clones only, with some absent. The sample contains more than 80,000 clones, roughly nine tenths of which appear only once. The specimen was CD4+ or CD8+ T cells sorted from blood, collected in a trial of the OX40 agonist ivuxolimab. The receptor source for this set is an adult with an advanced solid tumor such as melanoma, head and neck, liver or kidney cancer.

The chain employs TRBV15 and TRBJ1-5; D ambiguous. The length of the CDR3 is 17 residues. The germline V gene encodes CDR1 LNHNV and CDR2 YYDKDF (reference sequence). With 0 bases removed from V and 0 bases from J, the gap between germline ends came to 12 bases. CDR3 sequence reads: CATSRERAGYSNQPQHF. The CDR3 DNA sequence: TGTGCCACCAGCAGAGAACGGGCGGGATATAGCAATCAGCCCCAGCATTTT.

The gene calls are TRBV30 and TRBJ2-3; TRBD2 matches 11 bases. Germline values: CDR1 GTSNPN, CDR2 SVGIG (reference sequence). V lost 4 bases, J lost 4 bases, and 4 bases stayed unmatched. The CDR3 length is 14 residues. The CDR3 region is CAWTLAGGPDTQYF. The CDR3 DNA follows: TGTGCCTGGACCCTAGCGGGAGGTCCAGATACGCAGTATTTT.

The chain has TRBV6-5 and TRBJ1-5; no clear D gene. Trimming stripped 6 bases from V and 2 bases from J, with 11 bases between. CDR3 length: 14 amino acids. CDR1 and CDR2 from the germline V gene are MNHEY and SVGAGI. The DNA of the CDR3 is TGTGCCAGCAGACGCGGGGAAGGCAATCAGCCCCAGCATTTT. Protein product: CASRRGEGNQPQHF.

The chain couples TRBV7-3 to TRBJ2-1; D remains unclear. The length of the CDR3 is 13 residues. V lost 1 base, J lost 7 bases, and 8 bases lay in between. CDR1 is SGHTA, CDR2 FQGTGA, per germline. CDR3 residues: CASSLMVSNEQFF. CDR3 nucleotides: TGTGCCAGCAGCTTAATGGTCTCAAATGAGCAGTTCTTC.

The chain carries TRBV7-3 and TRBJ2-1; 11 bases are a match to TRBD1. Germline V gene sequence: CDR1 SGHTA, CDR2 FQGTGA. This CDR3 spans 15 amino acids. J lost 8 bases, V lost 3 bases, and 6 bases had no gene match. CDR3 nucleotides: TGTGCCAGCAGCTTGACTCCGGGACAGGGGGATGAGCAGTTCTTC. The encoded protein is CASSLTPGQGDEQFF.

CDR3 DNA sequence: TGCGCCAGCAGCCAAGAGAGGACTAGCGGGGGTCCATCCTACAATGAGCAGTTCTTC. Translating gives CASSQERTSGGPSYNEQFF. The gene calls are TRBV4-1 and TRBJ2-1, with 13 bases that match TRBD2. Trimming cost V 0 bases and J 1 base; bases outside gene matches: 6. The CDR3 contains 19 residues. From germline, CDR1 is MGHRA and CDR2 YSYEKL.

V usage is TRBV4-2 and J usage is TRBJ2-1, with TRBD2 identical over 8 bases. Germline V gene data show CDR1 as LGHNA and CDR2 as YNFKEQ. The CDR3 length is 15 residues. With 1 base clipped from V and 2 bases from J, the junction kept 1 base outside the gene matches. This CDR3 is CASSQALAAYNEQFF. The CDR3 coding sequence is TGTGCCAGCAGCCAAGCACTAGCGGCCTACAATGAGCAGTTCTTC.

This chain uses TRBV10-2 with TRBJ2-1, with D perhaps matching TRBD2 (6 bases). Germline V gene data show CDR1 as WSHSY and CDR2 as SAAADI. The CDR3 sequence is 13 residues long. Trimming removed 5 bases from V and 10 bases from J, with 15 bases in between. CDR3 loop: CASSPASVREQFF. The DNA for the CDR3 is TGCGCCAGCAGTCCGGCTAGCGTGAGGGAGCAGTTCTTC.

Details on this clone: Other DNA sequences in the same sample also yield this CDR3. J is TRBJ2-7 and V is TRBV6-5; possibly TRBD2 for D (5 bases). Germline-derived CDR1 and CDR2 are MNHEY and SVGAGI. The CDR3 consists of 13 residues. The V and J ends lost 2 bases and 0 bases respectively, with 5 bases between them. CDR3 bases: TGTGCCAGCAGTTACACTAGCTCCTACGAGCAGTACTTC. This codes for CASSYTSSYEQYF.